This T cell receptor (beta chain) stems from a study of PD-L1 blockade in urothelial cancer. Across the study: Previous chemotherapy exposure amounted to 0 to 3 regimens for patients. It was at 3 weeks (second dose) and 6 weeks after treatment start that blood was analyzed. Researchers found blood samples held a median of 141,255 T cells.

The CDR3 extends over 14 amino acids. Germline-derived CDR1 and CDR2 are MNHEY and SVGAGI. Trimming removed 6 bases from V and 2 bases from J, with 12 bases in between. Specified time point: peripheral blood 6 weeks after treatment start. Generated by immunoSEQ multiplex PCR, the TCRdb table keeps only in-frame clones and is missing some. The sample consists of more than 90,000 clones, about 91% of them appearing once. The clonotype comes from a man in his 60s with urothelial cancer. The chain has TRBV6-5 and TRBJ2-3; a possible D gene is TRBD1 (6 bases). This specimen was PBMCs, taken around atezolizumab (anti-PD-L1) treatment. CDR3 loop: CASSRQAFTDTQYF. DNA for the CDR3: TGTGCCAGCAGCCGACAGGCTTTCACAGATACGCAGTATTTT.